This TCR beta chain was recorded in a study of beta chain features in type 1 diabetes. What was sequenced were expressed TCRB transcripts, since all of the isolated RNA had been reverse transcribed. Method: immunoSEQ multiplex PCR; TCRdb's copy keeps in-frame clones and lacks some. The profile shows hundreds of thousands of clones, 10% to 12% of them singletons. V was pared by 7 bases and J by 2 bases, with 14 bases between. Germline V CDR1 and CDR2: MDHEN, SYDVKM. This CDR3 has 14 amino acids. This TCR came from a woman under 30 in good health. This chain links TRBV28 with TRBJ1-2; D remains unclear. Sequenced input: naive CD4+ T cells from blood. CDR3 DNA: TGTGCCAGCAACGATGGGTGGCGAAACTATGGCTACACCTTC. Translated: CASNDGWRNYGYTF.